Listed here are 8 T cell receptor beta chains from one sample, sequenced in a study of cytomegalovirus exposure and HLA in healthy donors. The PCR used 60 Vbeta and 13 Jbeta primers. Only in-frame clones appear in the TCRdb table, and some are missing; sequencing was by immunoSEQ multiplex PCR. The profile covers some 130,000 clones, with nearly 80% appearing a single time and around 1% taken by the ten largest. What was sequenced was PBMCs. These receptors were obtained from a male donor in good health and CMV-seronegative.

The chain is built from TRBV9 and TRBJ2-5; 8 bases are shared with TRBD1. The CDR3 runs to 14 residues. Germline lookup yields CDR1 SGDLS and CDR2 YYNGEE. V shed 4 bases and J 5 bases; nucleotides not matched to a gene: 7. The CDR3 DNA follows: TGTGCCAGCAGCCTTGACAGGGGCGGCGAGACCCAGTACTTC. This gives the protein CASSLDRGGETQYF. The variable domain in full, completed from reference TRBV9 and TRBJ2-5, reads DSGVTQTPKHLITATGQRVTLRCSPRSGDLSVYWYQQSLDQGLQFLIQYYNGEERAKGNILERFSAQQFPDLHSELNLSSLELGDSALYFCASSLDRGGETQYFGPGTRLLVL.

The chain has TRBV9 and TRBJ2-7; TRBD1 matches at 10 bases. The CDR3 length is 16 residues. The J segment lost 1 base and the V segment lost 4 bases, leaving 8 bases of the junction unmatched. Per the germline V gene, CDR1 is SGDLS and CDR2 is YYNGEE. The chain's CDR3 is CASSSSGTGASYEQYF. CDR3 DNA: TGTGCCAGCAGCTCCTCCGGGACAGGGGCTTCCTACGAGCAGTACTTC. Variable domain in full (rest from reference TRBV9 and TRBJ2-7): DSGVTQTPKHLITATGQRVTLRCSPRSGDLSVYWYQQSLDQGLQFLIQYYNGEERAKGNILERFSAQQFPDLHSELNLSSLELGDSALYFCASSSSGTGASYEQYFGPGTRLTVT.

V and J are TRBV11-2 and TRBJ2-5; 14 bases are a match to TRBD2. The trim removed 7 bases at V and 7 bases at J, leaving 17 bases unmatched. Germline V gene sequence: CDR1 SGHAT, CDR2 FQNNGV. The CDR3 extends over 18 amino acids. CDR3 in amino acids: CASKRTSGGLAGAGTQYF. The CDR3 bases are TGTGCCAGCAAGAGGACTAGTGGGGGACTAGCGGGGGCGGGGACCCAGTACTTC.

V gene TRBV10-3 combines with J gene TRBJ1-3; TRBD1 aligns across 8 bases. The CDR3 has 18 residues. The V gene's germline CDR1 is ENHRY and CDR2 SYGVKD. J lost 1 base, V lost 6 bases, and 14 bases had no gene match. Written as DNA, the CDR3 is TGTGCCATCAGAGGACAGGGCACTGGGGAGATATCTGGAAACACCATATATTTT. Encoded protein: CAIRGQGTGEISGNTIYF.

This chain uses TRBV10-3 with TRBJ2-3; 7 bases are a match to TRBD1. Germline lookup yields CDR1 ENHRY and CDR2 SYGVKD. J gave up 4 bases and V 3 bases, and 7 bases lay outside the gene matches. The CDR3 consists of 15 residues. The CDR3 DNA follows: TGTGCCATCAGTGAAGGGCAGGGGGACGCAGATACGCAGTATTTT. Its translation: CAISEGQGDADTQYF.

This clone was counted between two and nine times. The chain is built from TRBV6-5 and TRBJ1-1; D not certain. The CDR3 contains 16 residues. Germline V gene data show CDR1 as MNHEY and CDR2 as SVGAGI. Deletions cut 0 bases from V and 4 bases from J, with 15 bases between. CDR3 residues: CASSYSGPSGSTEAFF. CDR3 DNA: TGTGCCAGCAGTTACTCCGGACCTTCGGGGAGCACTGAAGCTTTCTTT.

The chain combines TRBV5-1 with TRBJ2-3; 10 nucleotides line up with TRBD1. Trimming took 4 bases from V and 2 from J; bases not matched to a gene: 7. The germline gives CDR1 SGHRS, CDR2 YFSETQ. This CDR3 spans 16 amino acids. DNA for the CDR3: TGCGCCAGCAGCCTAACCGGGACAGGGGTCACAGATACGCAGTATTTT. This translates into CASSLTGTGVTDTQYF.

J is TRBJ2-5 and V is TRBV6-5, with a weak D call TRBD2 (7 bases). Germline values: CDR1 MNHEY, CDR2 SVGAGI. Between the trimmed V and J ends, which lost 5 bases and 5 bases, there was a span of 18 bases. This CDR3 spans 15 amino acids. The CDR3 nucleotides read TGTGCCAGCAGTACGTACGGGGGGCGAGGGGAGACCCAGTACTTC. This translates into CASSTYGGRGETQYF.